Shown below are 30 T cell receptor beta chains from a single sample sequenced in a study of blood T cell repertoires in COVID-19. Some clones are missing from TCRdb's copy, which holds only in-frame ones; the method was immunoSEQ multiplex PCR. The repertoire consists of fewer than 45,000 clones, with approximately 69% occurring once and the leading ten covering under 12%. The sequenced sample was peripheral blood. The receptors were gathered from a man in his 70s with COVID-19, enrolled during active disease.

The chain couples TRBV5-4 to TRBJ1-6; D not certain. V lost 0 bases, J lost 6 bases, and 7 bases lay in between. Germline-derived CDR1 and CDR2 are SGHNT and YYREEE (reference sequence). This CDR3 region has 14 residues. The CDR3 is CASSLEQLNSPLHF. Written as DNA, the CDR3 is TGTGCCAGCAGCTTGGAACAGCTTAATTCACCCCTCCACTTT.

About this clone: A read error may account for a junction end that differs from germline. The chain combines TRBV7-9 with TRBJ2-7; 10 bases agree with TRBD2. Germline V lookup: CDR1 SEHNR, CDR2 FQNEAQ (reference sequence). The CDR3 loop spans 15 amino acids. The CDR3 DNA follows: TGTGCCAGCAGCTTAGGTACTAGCGGGGCAAAAGCTTCCCTCTTC. The encoded protein is CASSLGTSGAKASLF.

V gene TRBV28 combines with J gene TRBJ1-2, with D possibly matching TRBD1 (5 bases). V lost 2 bases to trimming and J lost 8 bases, with 9 bases between them. The CDR3 covers 12 residues. Germline V gene lookup returns CDR1 MDHEN and CDR2 SYDVKM. Written as DNA, the CDR3 is TGTGCCAGCAGTTTAAAAGGGGTCGGCTACACCTTC. Translating gives CASSLKGVGYTF.

This chain links TRBV18 with TRBJ1-2; no clear D. Deletions cut 2 bases from V and 4 bases from J, with 5 bases between. Germline values: CDR1 KGHSH, CDR2 LQKENI. This CDR3 is built from 12 residues. The CDR3, as DNA: TGTGCCAGCTCACCATCCGGCTATGGCTACACCTTC. This codes for CASSPSGYGYTF.

This CDR3 is CASSSLGAGNQPQHF. The DNA for the CDR3 is TGTGCCAGCAGCTCCTTGGGGGCGGGCAATCAGCCCCAGCATTTT. J is TRBJ1-5 and V is TRBV5-8; D might be TRBD1 (6 bases). Looked up from germline, CDR1 is SGHTS and CDR2 is YDEGEE. V shed 3 bases and J shed 2 bases, with 12 bases lying between them. The CDR3 loop spans 15 amino acids.

The J gene is TRBJ2-5, the V gene TRBV11-2; 12 bases agree with TRBD2. After removal of 5 bases from V and 2 bases from J, the junction contained 6 bases not matched to a gene. Looked up from germline, CDR1 is SGHAT and CDR2 is FQNNGV. The CDR3 sequence is 16 residues long. The CDR3 nucleotides read TGTGCCAGCAGCCCCCGGACTAGCGGGGCTCAAGAGACCCAGTACTTC. Amino acids: CASSPRTSGAQETQYF. The full variable domain, its missing parts supplied by reference TRBV11-2 and TRBJ2-5, is EAGVAQSPRYKIIEKRQSVAFWCNPISGHATLYWYQQILGQGPKLLIQFQNNGVVDDSQLPKDRFSAERLKGVDSTLKIQPAKLEDSAVYLCASSPRTSGAQETQYFGPGTRLLVL.

The V gene is TRBV5-1, the J gene TRBJ1-3; TRBD1 might be the D (5 bases). V was trimmed by 2 bases and J by 3 bases, leaving 9 bases between them. The V gene's germline CDR1 is SGHRS and CDR2 YFSETQ. The CDR3 spans 14 residues. The chain's CDR3 is CASSLRGGGNTIYF. DNA of the CDR3: TGCGCCAGCAGCTTAAGGGGAGGTGGAAACACCATATATTTT.

This clone was seen just once. The V and J genes are TRBV5-1 and TRBJ2-2; D ambiguous. The CDR3 covers 11 residues. The ends were cut back, 3 bases at V and 5 bases at J, with 2 bases in the middle. Germline values: CDR1 SGHRS, CDR2 YFSETQ. The DNA of the CDR3 is TGCGCCAGCAGCTCAACCGGGGAGCTGTTTTTT. Protein sequence: CASSSTGELFF.

V usage is TRBV7-7 and J usage is TRBJ2-5, with D possibly TRBD2 on 6 matching bases. The CDR3 has 13 residues. Trimming pared 0 bases from V and 4 bases from J, leaving 6 bases between. The germline V gene has CDR1 SSHAT and CDR2 FNYEAQ (reference sequence). The CDR3 sequence is CASSLAGGETQYF. The DNA for the CDR3 is TGTGCCAGCAGCTTAGCGGGGGGAGAGACCCAGTACTTC. The whole variable domain, remainder taken from reference TRBV7-7 and TRBJ2-5, is GAGVSQSPRYKVTKRGQDVTLRCDPISSHATLYWYQQALGQGPEFLTYFNYEAQPDKSGLPSDRFSAERPEGSISTLTIQRTEQRDSAMYRCASSLAGGETQYFGPGTRLLVL.

The genes are TRBV27 and TRBJ1-5; D uncertain. The germline V and J ends were trimmed by 6 bases and 7 bases, with 22 bases remaining between them. This CDR3 has 16 residues. Germline V gene data show CDR1 as MNHEY and CDR2 as SMNVEV (reference sequence). The CDR3 coding sequence is TGTGCCAGCAGGGCGAACCCGGGAAGACCCAAGCAGCCCCAGCATTTT. Encoded protein: CASRANPGRPKQPQHF.

This chain uses TRBV5-1 with TRBJ1-2, with no clear D. CDR3 length: 12 amino acids. V gave up 0 bases and J gave up 5 bases, with 5 bases separating them. CDR1 is SGHRS, CDR2 YFSETQ, per germline. CDR3 coding DNA: TGCGCCAGCAGCTTGGAACGGTATGGCTACACCTTC. Translated: CASSLERYGYTF.

This chain joins TRBV7-2 and TRBJ2-7; D possibly corresponds to TRBD2 (5 bases). This CDR3 is 15 amino acids long. Trimming pared 2 bases from V and 0 bases from J, leaving 11 bases between. The germline V gene encodes CDR1 SGHTA and CDR2 FQGNSA. CDR3 DNA sequence: TGTGCCAGCAGCTTATCCGTGGGGAGCTCCTACGAGCAGTACTTC. Encoded protein: CASSLSVGSSYEQYF.

The chain couples TRBV24-1 to TRBJ1-2; maybe TRBD1 (6 bases). CDR1 and CDR2 (germline): KGHDR, SFDVKD. The CDR3 loop spans 18 amino acids. The ends were cut back, 8 bases at V and 2 bases at J, with 26 bases in the middle. DNA of the CDR3: TGTGCCACCAAGGCAACAGGGAAGAAATTTTTATGGAACTATGGCTACACCTTC. Encoded protein: CATKATGKKFLWNYGYTF.

This chain's CDR3 is CASSGDRGGVDEQFF. The DNA for the CDR3 is TGTGCCAGCAGTGGGGACAGGGGAGGTGTCGATGAGCAGTTCTTC. The chain has TRBV2 and TRBJ2-1, with 10 bases identical to TRBD1. From germline, CDR1 is SNHLY and CDR2 FYNNEI. The CDR3 has 15 amino acids. V was pared by 4 bases and J by 8 bases, with 8 bases of the junction left unmatched.

The genes are TRBV18 and TRBJ1-4; no firm D call. The CDR3 runs 15 residues. The germline V gene encodes CDR1 KGHSH and CDR2 LQKENI. V was pared by 3 bases and J by 4 bases, with 12 bases between. The CDR3 reads CASSPSGTYNEKLFF. As DNA, the CDR3 is TGTGCCAGCTCACCGTCGGGTACCTATAATGAAAAACTGTTTTTT. The full variable domain, in which reference TRBV18 and TRBJ1-4 provide the parts outside the CDR3, is NAGVMQNPRHLVRRRGQEARLRCSPMKGHSHVYWYRQLPEEGLKFMVYLQKENIIDESGMPKERFSAEFPKEGPSILRIQQVVRGDSAAYFCASSPSGTYNEKLFFGSGTQLSVL.

This chain joins TRBV7-2 and TRBJ1-4, with a possible D match to TRBD1 (5 bases). Germline V gene sequence: CDR1 SGHTA, CDR2 FQGNSA. Deletions cut 6 bases from V and 6 bases from J, with 14 bases between. The CDR3 runs 14 residues. This CDR3 reads CASSRTSPDEKLFF. The CDR3 DNA follows: TGTGCCAGCAGTCGGACATCTCCAGATGAAAAACTGTTTTTT. Using reference TRBV7-2 and TRBJ1-4 for the parts outside the CDR3, the full variable domain is GAGVSQSPSNKVTEKGKDVELRCDPISGHTALYWYRQSLGQGLEFLIYFQGNSAPDKSGLPSDRFSAERTGGSVSTLTIQRTQQEDSAVYLCASSRTSPDEKLFFGSGTQLSVL.

V usage is TRBV2 and J usage is TRBJ2-7, with 7 bases matching TRBD1. From germline, CDR1 is SNHLY and CDR2 FYNNEI. This CDR3 comprises 11 residues. V gave up 9 bases and J gave up 6 bases; unmatched junction bases: 5. The CDR3 DNA sequence: TGTGCCAGTACCACAGGGGTCGAGCAGTACTTC. The encoded protein is CASTTGVEQYF. Looking up the rest from reference TRBV2 and TRBJ2-7 gives the full variable domain: EPEVTQTPSHQVTQMGQEVILRCVPISNHLYFYWYRQILGQKVEFLVSFYNNEISEKSEIFDDQFSVERPDGSNFTLKIRSTKLEDSAMYFCASTTGVEQYFGPGTRLTVT.

The sample holds a few counts of this clone. This chain joins TRBV7-9 and TRBJ2-2; D perhaps matches TRBD2 (6 bases). Germline CDR1 and CDR2: SEHNR and FQNEAQ (reference sequence). V lost 2 bases and J 4 bases, leaving 20 bases between the germline ends. This CDR3 contains 18 residues. The CDR3 nucleotides are TGTGCCAGCAGCTTACGGACCGCCGGGGGTCAACTCACCGGGGAGCTGTTTTTT. It specifies CASSLRTAGGQLTGELFF.

This clone was seen a handful of times. The chain has TRBV11-2 and TRBJ2-2; 12 nucleotides agree with TRBD1. The ends lost 1 base at V and 11 bases at J; junction bases unmatched: 5. In germline, CDR1 is SGHAT, CDR2 FQNNGV. The CDR3 totals 15 residues. CDR3 sequence (DNA): TGTGCCAGCAGCTTAGCTGGGACAGGGGGCTCCGAGCTGTTTTTT. It is translated as CASSLAGTGGSELFF.

In DNA, the CDR3 is TGTGCCAGCAGCTTACGGGACAGGGGGCGAGGTGAGCAGTTCTTC. Amino acid sequence: CASSLRDRGRGEQFF. The chain is built from TRBV11-2 and TRBJ2-1, with 12 bases lining up with TRBD1. CDR1 and CDR2 from the germline V gene are SGHAT and FQNNGV. The junction had 5 bases not matched to a gene; V was cut back by 2 bases and J by 9 bases. The CDR3 loop spans 15 amino acids.

V usage is TRBV5-5 and J usage is TRBJ2-1, with a tentative D call TRBD2 (6 bases). CDR3 size: 13 residues. V lost 4 bases and J 6 bases, leaving 11 bases between the germline ends. CDR1 and CDR2 (germline): SGHKS, YYEKEE (reference sequence). This CDR3 is CASSTTSINEQFF. CDR3 coding DNA: TGTGCCAGCAGCACGACTAGTATCAATGAGCAGTTCTTC. Complete variable domain (other parts from reference TRBV5-5 and TRBJ2-1): DAGVTQSPTHLIKTRGQQVTLRCSPISGHKSVSWYQQVLGQGPQFIFQYYEKEERGRGNFPDRFSARQFPNYSSELNVNALLLGDSALYLCASSTTSINEQFFGPGTRLTVL.

This clone is a singleton in its sample. This chain links TRBV2 with TRBJ1-3, with TRBD1 matching 7 bases. V lost 6 bases and J lost 4; bases outside the gene matches: 6. The CDR3 has 14 amino acids. Germline V gene sequence: CDR1 SNHLY, CDR2 FYNNEI. The CDR3 spells CASSPRQGGNTIYF. CDR3 DNA: TGTGCCAGCAGCCCAAGACAGGGCGGAAACACCATATATTTT.

The rearrangement uses TRBV10-3 and TRBJ2-1; 10 positions match TRBD2. V gave up 0 bases and J gave up 2 bases; unmatched junction bases: 1. The CDR3 is 16 residues long. Germline V gives CDR1 ENHRY, CDR2 SYGVKD. DNA for the CDR3: TGTGCCATCAGTGAGTCGAGCGGGAGGGCCTACAATGAGCAGTTCTTC. Translated: CAISESSGRAYNEQFF.

This chain uses TRBV28 with TRBJ2-7, with D tentatively TRBD1 (6 bases). Trimming took 5 bases from V and 3 from J, leaving 20 bases between them. The CDR3 consists of 16 residues. The germline CDR1 and CDR2 sequences are MDHEN and SYDVKM. The CDR3 loop is CASSPARTVAHYEQYF. In DNA, the CDR3 is TGTGCCAGCAGTCCGGCCAGGACAGTGGCCCACTACGAGCAGTACTTC.

The chain combines TRBV6-5 with TRBJ1-3; 9 nucleotides line up with TRBD1. This CDR3 spans 13 amino acids. From germline, CDR1 is MNHEY and CDR2 SVGAGI. After removal of 6 bases from V and 7 bases from J, the junction contained 4 bases not matched to a gene. In nucleotides, the CDR3 is TGTGCCAGCAGGGACAGGGGCATTAACACCATATATTTT. Its translation is CASRDRGINTIYF.

The genes are TRBV2 and TRBJ1-4, with unresolved D. V gave up 1 base and J gave up 1 base, with 4 bases separating them. Germline V gene sequence: CDR1 SNHLY, CDR2 FYNNEI. CDR3 size: 14 residues. Written as DNA, the CDR3 is TGTGCCAGCAGTGAAGGAGTAACTAATGAAAAACTGTTTTTT. It yields the protein CASSEGVTNEKLFF.

The V gene is TRBV5-4, the J gene TRBJ1-4; the D is unclear. V was trimmed by 2 bases and J by 8 bases, leaving 16 bases between them. The germline gives CDR1 SGHNT, CDR2 YYREEE (reference sequence). This CDR3 is built from 15 residues. The CDR3 bases are TGTGCCAGCAGCTTTAAAATACAGTCTGGCGAAAAACTGTTTTTT. Amino acid sequence: CASSFKIQSGEKLFF.

The chain combines TRBV5-1 with TRBJ1-4, with a weak D call TRBD1 (6 bases). The CDR3 is 15 residues long. Looked up from germline, CDR1 is SGHRS and CDR2 is YFSETQ. V lost 2 bases and J 5 bases, leaving 13 bases between the germline ends. CDR3 sequence: CASSLGTLRNEKLFF. In DNA form, the CDR3 reads TGCGCCAGCAGCTTAGGGACACTCAGGAATGAAAAACTGTTTTTT.

The chain is built from TRBV18 and TRBJ2-1; 11 bases line up with TRBD1. CDR1 and CDR2 from the germline V gene are KGHSH and LQKENI. J lost 7 bases, V lost 6 bases, and 2 bases had no gene match. The CDR3 is 13 residues long. CDR3 sequence: CASSRDRGNEQFF. DNA of the CDR3: TGTGCCAGCTCCCGGGACAGGGGGAATGAGCAGTTCTTC.

This clone is a singleton in its sample. The V and J genes are TRBV7-8 and TRBJ1-1; TRBD1 matches at 8 bases. J was trimmed by 2 bases and V by 1 base; bases with no gene match: 6. Germline CDR1 is SGHVS and CDR2 is FQNEAQ. This CDR3 has 16 amino acids. Written as DNA, the CDR3 is TGTGCCAGCAGCTTAGTGAGAGACAGGGGAAACACTGAAGCTTTCTTT. Residues: CASSLVRDRGNTEAFF.